Listed below are T cell receptor beta chains from one sample, sequenced in a study of T cells in Graves' hyperthyroidism and ophthalmopathy. MiXCR, applied by TCRdb to the multiplex PCR reads, yields one record per CDR3 protein. The sample holds roughly 100,000 distinct CDR3 sequences; 45% to 50% are singletons and the top ten take approximately 24%. Sequencing input: blood. These receptors were obtained from a man aged 35 to 55 with Graves' hyperthyroidism. Both conserved end residues are part of each CDR3. A D gene is named only where the DNA matches it firmly. Clone size is shown for a subset of rows, as once, few, many or a class of expanded clone.

V gene	D gene	CDR3 length	clone size	J gene	CDR3 DNA	CDR3 protein
TRBV10-3	.	13	.	TRBJ2-6	TGTGCCATCAGTGACGTCCAGGGAAACACTGAAGCTTTC	CAISDVQGNTEAF
TRBV6-5	.	14	many	TRBJ2-5	TGTGCCAGCAGCCCCAAGACAGCAGTCGAGACCCAGTACTTC	CASSPKTAVETQYF
TRBV7-9	.	15	many	TRBJ2-1	TGTGCCAGCAGCTTAGCAGGGACCGCTCCCAATGAGCAGTTCTTC	CASSLAGTAPNEQFF
TRBV20-1	.	13	.	TRBJ2-7	TGCAGTGCTAGCTGGGGCAGGGGATACGAGCAGTACTTC	CSASWGRGYEQYF
TRBV4-1	.	16	many	TRBJ1-6	TGCGCCAGCAGCTCCCTGGGGGGGCGAACGAATTCACCCCTCCACTTT	CASSSLGGRTNSPLHF
TRBV7-8	.	14	few	TRBJ1-5	TGTGCCAGCAGCTTTGACAGGTCGGGGCAGCCCCAGCATTTT	CASSFDRSGQPQHF
TRBV6-5	.	12	many	TRBJ1-2	TGTGCCAGCAGGACCGGGCAGCACGGCTACACCTTC	CASRTGQHGYTF
TRBV29-1	.	12	many	TRBJ2-2	TGCAGCGTCCCCTCCGGGGGCGGGGAGCTGTTTTTT	CSVPSGGGELFF
TRBV11-2	.	14	.	TRBJ2-3	TGTGCCAGCAGCTTACAGGGCGTCACAGATGCGCAGTATTTT	CASSLQGVTDAQYF
TRBV18	TRBD1	12	few	TRBJ1-1	TGTGCCAGCTCACATCTGACAGGGGAAGCTTTCTTT	CASSHLTGEAFF
TRBV15	.	23	.	TRBJ2-6	.	CATSRIAKDSGYTFGSGTNVLTF
TRBV19	.	11	many	TRBJ2-1	TGTGCCAGCGGGGGTCGGAATGAGCAGTTCTTC	CASGGRNEQFF
TRBV11-2	TRBD2	15	many	TRBJ2-1	TGTGCCAGCAGCGAAACTAGCGGGGGTTACAATGAGCAGTTCTTC	CASSETSGGYNEQFF
TRBV5-1	TRBD2	16	many	TRBJ2-5	TGCGCCAGCCGGACGGGACTAGCGGGTGGAAAAGAGACCCAGTACTTC	CASRTGLAGGKETQYF
TRBV10-3	TRBD2	16	.	TRBJ2-3	TGTGCCATCAGTGAGACTAGCGGGAGAAGGACAGATACGCAGTATTTT	CAISETSGRRTDTQYF
TRBV15	TRBD2	19	.	TRBJ2-5	TGTGCCACCAGCAGCTTAGAGTCGGGACTAGCGGGGAAGGGCGGGACCCAGTACTTC	CATSSLESGLAGKGGTQYF
TRBV9	.	12	once	TRBJ1-5	TGTGCCAGCAGCTCCCGGGACCGCTCCGAGCATTTT	CASSSRDRSEHF
TRBV6-2/TRBV6-3	TRBD2	19	.	TRBJ2-7	TGTGCCAGCAGTTACCCTACGGAAATGGCGGGGGGGCTAACCTACGAGCAGTACTTC	CASSYPTEMAGGLTYEQYF